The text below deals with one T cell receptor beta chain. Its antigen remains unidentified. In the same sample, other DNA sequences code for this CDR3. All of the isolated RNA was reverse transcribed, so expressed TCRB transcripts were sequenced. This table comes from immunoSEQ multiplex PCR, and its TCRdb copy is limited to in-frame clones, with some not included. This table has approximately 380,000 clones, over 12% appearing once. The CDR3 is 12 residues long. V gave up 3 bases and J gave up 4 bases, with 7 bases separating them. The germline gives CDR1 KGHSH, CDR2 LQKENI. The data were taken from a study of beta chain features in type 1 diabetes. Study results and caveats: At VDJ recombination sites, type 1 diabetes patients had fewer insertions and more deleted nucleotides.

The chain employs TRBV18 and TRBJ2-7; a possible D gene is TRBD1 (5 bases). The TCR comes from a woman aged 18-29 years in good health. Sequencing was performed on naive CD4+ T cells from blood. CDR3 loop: CASSPGPYEQYF. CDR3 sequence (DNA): TGTGCCAGCTCACCGGGGCCATACGAGCAGTACTTC.